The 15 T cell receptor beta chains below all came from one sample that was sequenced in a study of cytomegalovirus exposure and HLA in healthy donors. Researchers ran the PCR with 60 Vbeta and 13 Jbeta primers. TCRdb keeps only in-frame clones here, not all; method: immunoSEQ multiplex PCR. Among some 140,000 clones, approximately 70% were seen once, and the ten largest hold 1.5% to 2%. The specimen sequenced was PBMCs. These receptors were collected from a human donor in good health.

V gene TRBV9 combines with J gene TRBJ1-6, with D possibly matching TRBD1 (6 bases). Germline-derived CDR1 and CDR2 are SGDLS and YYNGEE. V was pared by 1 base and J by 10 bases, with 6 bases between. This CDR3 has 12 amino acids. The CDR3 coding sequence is TGTGCCAGCAGCGTACAGGGGTCACCCCTCCACTTT. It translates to CASSVQGSPLHF.

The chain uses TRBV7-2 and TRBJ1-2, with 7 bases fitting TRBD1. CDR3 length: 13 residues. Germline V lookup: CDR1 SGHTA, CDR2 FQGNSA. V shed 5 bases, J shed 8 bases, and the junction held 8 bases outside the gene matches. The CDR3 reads CASSLEGGAGYTF. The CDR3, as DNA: TGTGCCAGCAGCCTTGAAGGGGGCGCGGGCTACACCTTC.

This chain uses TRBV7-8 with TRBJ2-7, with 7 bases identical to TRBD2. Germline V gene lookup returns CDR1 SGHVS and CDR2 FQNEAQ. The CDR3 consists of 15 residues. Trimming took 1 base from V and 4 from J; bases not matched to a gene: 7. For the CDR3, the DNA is TGTGCCAGCAGCTTAGGGGCAACGGGAGGATACGAGCAGTACTTC. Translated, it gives CASSLGATGGYEQYF.

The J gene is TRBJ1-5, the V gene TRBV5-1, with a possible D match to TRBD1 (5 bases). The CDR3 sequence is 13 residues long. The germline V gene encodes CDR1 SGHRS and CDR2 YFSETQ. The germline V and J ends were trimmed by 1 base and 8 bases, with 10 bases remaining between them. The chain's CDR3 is CASSLQGGEPQHF. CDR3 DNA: TGCGCCAGCAGCTTGCAGGGTGGGGAGCCCCAGCATTTT.

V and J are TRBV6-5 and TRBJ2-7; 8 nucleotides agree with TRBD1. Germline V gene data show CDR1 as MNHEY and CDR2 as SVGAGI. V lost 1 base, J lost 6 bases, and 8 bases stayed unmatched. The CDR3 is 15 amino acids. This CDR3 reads CASSYLGQETLEQYF. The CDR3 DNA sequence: TGTGCCAGCAGTTACTTGGGACAGGAGACGCTCGAGCAGTACTTC.

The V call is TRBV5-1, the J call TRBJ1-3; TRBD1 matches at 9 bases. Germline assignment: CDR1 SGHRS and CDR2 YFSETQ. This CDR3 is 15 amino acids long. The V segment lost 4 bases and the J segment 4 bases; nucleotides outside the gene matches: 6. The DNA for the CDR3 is TGCGCCAGCAGCGTCACAGGGGGCTCAGGAAACACCATATATTTT. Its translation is CASSVTGGSGNTIYF.

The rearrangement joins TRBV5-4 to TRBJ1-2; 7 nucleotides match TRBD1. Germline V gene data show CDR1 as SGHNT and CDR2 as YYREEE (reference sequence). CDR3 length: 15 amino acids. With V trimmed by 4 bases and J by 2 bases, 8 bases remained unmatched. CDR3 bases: TGTGCCAGCAGCCCCGACAGGGCGGCCAACTATGGCTACACCTTC. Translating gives CASSPDRAANYGYTF.

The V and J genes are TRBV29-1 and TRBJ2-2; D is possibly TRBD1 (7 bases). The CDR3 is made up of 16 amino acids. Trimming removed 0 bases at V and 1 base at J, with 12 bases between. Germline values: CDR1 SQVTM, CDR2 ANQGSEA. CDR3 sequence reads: CSVEESQGGNTGELFF. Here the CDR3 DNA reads TGCAGCGTTGAAGAGAGCCAGGGGGGGAACACCGGGGAGCTGTTTTTT.

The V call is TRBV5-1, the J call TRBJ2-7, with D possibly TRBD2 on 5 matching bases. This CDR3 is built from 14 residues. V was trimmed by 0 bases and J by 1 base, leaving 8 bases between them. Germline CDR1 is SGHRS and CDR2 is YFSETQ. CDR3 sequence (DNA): TGCGCCAGCAGCTTGGATCGGGGATCCTACGAGCAGTACTTC. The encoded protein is CASSLDRGSYEQYF.

Here the CDR3 reads CASSLSSGSSMNTEAFF. The CDR3 DNA is TGTGCCAGCAGTTTGTCCTCAGGATCCTCAATGAACACTGAAGCTTTCTTT. This rearrangement joins TRBV28 to TRBJ1-1; D unresolved. The CDR3 is 17 residues long. The germline V gene encodes CDR1 MDHEN and CDR2 SYDVKM. The V end lost 3 bases, the J end lost 0 bases, and 17 bases lay between the germline ends. The entire variable domain, with the rest obtained from reference TRBV28 and TRBJ1-1, is as follows: DVKVTQSSRYLVKRTGEKVFLECVQDMDHENMFWYRQDPGLGLRLIYFSYDVKMKEKGDIPEGYSVSREKKERFSLILESASTNQTSMYLCASSLSSGSSMNTEAFFGQGTRLTVV.

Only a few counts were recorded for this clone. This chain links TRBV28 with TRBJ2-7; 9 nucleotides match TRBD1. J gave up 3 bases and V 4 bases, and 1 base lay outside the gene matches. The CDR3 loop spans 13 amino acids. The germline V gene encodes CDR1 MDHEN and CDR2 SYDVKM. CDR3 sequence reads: CASSWGQGYEQYF. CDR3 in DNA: TGTGCCAGCAGTTGGGGACAGGGCTACGAGCAGTACTTC.

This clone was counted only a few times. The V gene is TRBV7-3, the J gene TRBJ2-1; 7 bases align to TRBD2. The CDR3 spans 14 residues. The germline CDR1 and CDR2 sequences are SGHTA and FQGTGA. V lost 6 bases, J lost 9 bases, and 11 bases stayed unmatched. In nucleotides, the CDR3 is TGTGCCAGCAGTCCAAAGGTACTAGCGACTGAGCAGTTCTTC. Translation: CASSPKVLATEQFF.

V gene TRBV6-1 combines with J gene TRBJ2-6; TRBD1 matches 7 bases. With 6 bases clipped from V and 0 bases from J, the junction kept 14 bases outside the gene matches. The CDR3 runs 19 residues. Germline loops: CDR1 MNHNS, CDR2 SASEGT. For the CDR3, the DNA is TGTGCCAGCAGGGAACGAGAAGGGGGCGCTGGCTCTGGGGCCAACGTCCTGACTTTC. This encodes CASREREGGAGSGANVLTF.

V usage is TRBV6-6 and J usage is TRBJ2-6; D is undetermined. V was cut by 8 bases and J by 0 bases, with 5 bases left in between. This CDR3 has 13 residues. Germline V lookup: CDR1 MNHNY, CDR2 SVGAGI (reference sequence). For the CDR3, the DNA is TGTGCCAGCCGCAGCTCTGGGGCCAACGTCCTGACTTTC. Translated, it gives CASRSSGANVLTF.

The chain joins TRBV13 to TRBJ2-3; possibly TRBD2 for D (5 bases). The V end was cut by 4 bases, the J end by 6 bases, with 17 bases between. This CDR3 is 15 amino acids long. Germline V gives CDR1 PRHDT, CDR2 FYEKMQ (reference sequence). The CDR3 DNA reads TGTGCCAGCAGCTCAGGCCTAGCTGGTCCGGATACGCAGTATTTT. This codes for CASSSGLAGPDTQYF.